Listed here are 5 T cell receptor beta chains from one sample, sequenced in a study of cytomegalovirus exposure and HLA in healthy donors. With 60 Vbeta and 13 Jbeta primers, the PCR was carried out. The data were produced by immunoSEQ multiplex PCR, yet TCRdb's version contains in-frame clones alone and is incomplete. The sample holds 150,000 to 200,000 clones. Input material: PBMCs. All receptors derive from a woman aged 55-75 years in good health and CMV-seronegative.

V gene TRBV6-1 combines with J gene TRBJ2-5; D not certain. The J call is in doubt because the DNA end fits TRBJ2-7 better. CDR3 length equals 14 residues. Per the germline V gene, CDR1 is MNHNS and CDR2 is SASEGT. This CDR3 reads CASSKASRIYEQYF. The CDR3 nucleotides read TGTGCCAGCAGCAAGGCGAGCAGGATCTACGAGCAGTACTTC.

V is TRBV9 and J is TRBJ2-3; D perhaps matches TRBD2 (5 bases). The CDR3 is made up of 15 amino acids. Germline CDR1 is SGDLS and CDR2 is YYNGEE. The V gene lost 4 bases and the J gene lost 0 bases, with 12 bases spanning the gap. For the CDR3, the DNA is TGTGCCAGCAGCCCCCGTAGCGCAAGCACAGATACGCAGTATTTT. It is translated as CASSPRSASTDTQYF. Full variable domain (outside the CDR3, taken from reference TRBV9 and TRBJ2-3): DSGVTQTPKHLITATGQRVTLRCSPRSGDLSVYWYQQSLDQGLQFLIQYYNGEERAKGNILERFSAQQFPDLHSELNLSSLELGDSALYFCASSPRSASTDTQYFGPGTRLTVL.

The chain combines TRBV7-6 with TRBJ2-3; TRBD2 aligns across 11 bases. This CDR3 contains 14 residues. The junction had 4 bases not matched to a gene; V was cut back by 7 bases and J by 4 bases. From germline, CDR1 is SGHVS and CDR2 FNYEAQ. Here the CDR3 DNA reads TGTGCCAGCACTCTAGCGGGGGGCGCAGATACGCAGTATTTT. As protein: CASTLAGGADTQYF. The whole variable domain, filled in from reference TRBV7-6 and TRBJ2-3, reads GAGVSQSPRYKVTKRGQDVALRCDPISGHVSLYWYRQALGQGPEFLTYFNYEAQQDKSGLPNDRFSAERPEGSISTLTIQRTEQRDSAMYRCASTLAGGADTQYFGPGTRLTVL.

The chain joins TRBV5-1 to TRBJ1-3; 9 positions match TRBD1. Germline V gives CDR1 SGHRS, CDR2 YFSETQ. The V segment lost 2 bases and the J segment 2 bases; nucleotides outside the gene matches: 8. The CDR3 has 17 residues. The CDR3 coding sequence is TGCGCCAGCAGCTTCGTTCCGGGACAGGGCGCTGGAAACACCATATATTTT. Amino acids: CASSFVPGQGAGNTIYF.

The chain carries TRBV11-2 and TRBJ1-2, with 10 nucleotides matching TRBD1. CDR3 length equals 17 residues. Trimming took 5 bases from V and 4 from J; bases not matched to a gene: 13. Germline CDR1 reads SGHAT; CDR2 reads FQNNGV. The DNA for the CDR3 is TGTGCCAGCAGCCTCACGCCTCGGGACAGGGGTTTCTATGGCTACACCTTC. Encoded protein: CASSLTPRDRGFYGYTF.